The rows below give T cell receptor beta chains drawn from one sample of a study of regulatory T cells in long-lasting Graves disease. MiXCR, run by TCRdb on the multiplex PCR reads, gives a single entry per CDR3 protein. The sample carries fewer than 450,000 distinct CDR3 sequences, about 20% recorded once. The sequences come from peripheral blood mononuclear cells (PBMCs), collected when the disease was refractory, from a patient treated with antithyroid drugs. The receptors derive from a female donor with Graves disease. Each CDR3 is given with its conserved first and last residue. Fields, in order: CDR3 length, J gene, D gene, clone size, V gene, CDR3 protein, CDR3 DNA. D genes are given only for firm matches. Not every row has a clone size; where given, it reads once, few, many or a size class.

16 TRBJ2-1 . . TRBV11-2 CASSPLKGRGWDEQFF TGTGCCAGCAGCCCACTAAAGGGCAGGGGATGGGATGAGCAGTTCTTC
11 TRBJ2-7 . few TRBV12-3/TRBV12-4 CASSLGGRQYF TGTGCCAGCAGTTTAGGGGGACGGCAGTACTTC
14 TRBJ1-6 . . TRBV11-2 CASSSLQGYSPLHF TGTGCCAGCAGCTCTCTCCAGGGGTATTCACCCCTCCACTTT
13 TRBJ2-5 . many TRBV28 CASRPGGRETQYF TGTGCCAGCAGGCCTGGGGGGCGCGAGACCCAGTACTTC
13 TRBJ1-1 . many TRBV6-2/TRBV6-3 CASSYRVNTEAFF TGTGCCAGCAGTTACCGGGTGAACACTGAAGCTTTCTTT
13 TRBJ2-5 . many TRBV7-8 CANSLNQQETQYF TGTGCCAACAGCTTGAACCAACAAGAGACCCAGTACTTC
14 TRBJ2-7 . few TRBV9 CASSPRQTSYEQYF TGTGCCAGCAGCCCCAGACAAACATCCTACGAGCAGTACTTC
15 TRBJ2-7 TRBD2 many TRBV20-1 CSASAPLAGDYEQYF TGCAGTGCTAGTGCCCCACTGGCGGGAGACTACGAGCAGTACTTC
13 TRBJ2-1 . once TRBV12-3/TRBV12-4 CASSLSPNNEQFF TGTGCCAGCAGTTTAAGTCCAAACAATGAGCAGTTCTTC
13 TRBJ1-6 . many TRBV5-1 CASSGAENSPLHF TGCGCCAGCAGCGGGGCTGAGAATTCACCCCTCCACTTT
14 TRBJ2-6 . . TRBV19 CASRRSSGANVLTF TGTGCCAGTAGACGCAGCTCTGGGGCCAACGTCCTGACTTTC
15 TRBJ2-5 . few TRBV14 CASSLGPGVEETQYF TGTGCCAGCAGCTTAGGCCCAGGGGTCGAAGAGACCCAGTACTTC
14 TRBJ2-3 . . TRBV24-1 CATSDLAASVGQYF TGTGCCACCAGTGATTTGGCGGCTTCGGTGGGGCAGTATTTT
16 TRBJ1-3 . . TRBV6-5 CASSYQTGTSGNTIYF TGTGCCAGCAGTTACCAGACCGGGACCTCTGGAAACACCATATATTTT
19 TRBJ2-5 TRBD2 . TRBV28 CASSFDPRLAGGPGGTQYF TGTGCCAGCAGTTTCGACCCGAGACTAGCGGGAGGGCCCGGGGGGACCCAGTACTTC
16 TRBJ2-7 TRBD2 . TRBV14 CASSQGLDPTLYEQYF TGTGCCAGCAGCCAGGGACTAGACCCTACTCTCTACGAGCAGTACTTC
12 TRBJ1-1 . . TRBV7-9 CASSLLGLEAFF TGTGCCAGCAGCTTACTGGGATTAGAAGCTTTCTTT
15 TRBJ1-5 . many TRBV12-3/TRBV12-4 CASSLVGIGNQPQHF TGTGCCAGCAGTTTAGTGGGAATTGGCAATCAGCCCCAGCATTTT
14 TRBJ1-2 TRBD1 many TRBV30 CAWGQGARDYGYTF TGTGCCTGGGGACAGGGGGCGCGGGACTATGGCTACACCTTC
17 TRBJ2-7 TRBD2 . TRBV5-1 CASSWGLLAGASYEQYF TGCGCCAGCAGCTGGGGGCTATTAGCGGGAGCCTCCTACGAGCAGTACTTC
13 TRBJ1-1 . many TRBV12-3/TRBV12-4 CASSLQGAPEAFF TGTGCCAGCAGTTTACAAGGGGCCCCTGAAGCTTTCTTT
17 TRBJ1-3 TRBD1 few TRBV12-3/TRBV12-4 CASSFYGTGLSGNTIYF TGTGCCAGCAGTTTTTATGGGACAGGCCTCTCTGGAAACACCATATATTTT
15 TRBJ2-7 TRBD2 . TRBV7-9 CASSVLGGSSYEQYF TGTGCCAGCAGCGTACTGGGGGGGAGCTCCTACGAGCAGTACTTC